What follows are 20 T cell receptor beta chains derived from one specimen sequenced in a study of T cells after yellow fever vaccination. MiXCR, applied by TCRdb to the 5' RACE reads, yields one record per CDR3 protein. The table includes hundreds of thousands of distinct CDR3 sequences, 8% to 9.5% detected once. Specimen: PBMCs, collected about 49 days after the first yellow fever vaccination. These receptors were obtained from a man between 18 and 29 years old who received the YFV17D yellow fever vaccine.

This clonotype occurred many times. The V call is TRBV2, the J call TRBJ2-1, with D unresolved. The CDR3 sequence is 14 residues long. Trimming removed 8 bases from V and 0 bases from J, with 11 bases in between. Germline loops: CDR1 SNHLY, CDR2 FYNNEI. The DNA of the CDR3 is TGTGCCAGCCGGACGGGTAGCTCCTACAATGAGCAGTTCTTC. Encoded protein: CASRTGSSYNEQFF.

This clonotype showed up just a few times. V is TRBV12-3 or TRBV12-4 and J is TRBJ2-7; TRBD1 matches at 10 bases. Unmatched junction bases numbered 6, after V lost 5 bases and J lost 2 bases. This CDR3 comprises 15 residues. CDR3 residues: CASSARTGGPYEQYF. The CDR3 DNA reads as TGTGCCAGCAGTGCGCGGACAGGGGGTCCCTACGAGCAGTACTTC.

In this sample, this clonotype turned up a few times. In DNA form, the CDR3 reads TGTGCCAGCAGTTCGCGCTCAATCTACACAGATACGCAGTATTTT. This gives the protein CASSSRSIYTDTQYF. This chain connects TRBV27 to TRBJ2-3; no clear D. This CDR3 has 15 amino acids. Germline CDR1 is MNHEY and CDR2 is SMNVEV (reference sequence). The V end was cut by 4 bases, the J end by 2 bases, with 13 bases between.

The CDR3 protein is CASSQFRRMNYGYTF. CDR3 bases: TGCGCCAGCAGCCAATTCCGTCGGATGAACTATGGCTACACCTTC. The J gene is TRBJ1-2, the V gene TRBV4-3, with D unclear. V lost 2 bases and J 2 bases, leaving 12 bases between the germline ends. The V gene's germline CDR1 is LGHNA and CDR2 YSLEER. CDR3 length: 15 residues.

The chain carries TRBV20-1 and TRBJ2-7, with no clear D. CDR3 size: 12 residues. The V and J ends lost 0 bases and 3 bases respectively, with 6 bases between them. Germline values: CDR1 DFQATT, CDR2 SNEGSKA (reference sequence). CDR3 residues: CSARDHIYEQYV. CDR3 nucleotides: TGCAGTGCTAGAGATCATATCTACGAGCAGTACGTC.

This clonotype was counted between two and nine times. The J gene is TRBJ2-5, the V gene TRBV7-6; TRBD2 matches 9 bases. This CDR3 is 14 amino acids long. V shed 4 bases and J 7 bases; nucleotides not matched to a gene: 7. Germline V CDR1 and CDR2: SGHVS, FNYEAQ. The CDR3 DNA follows: TGTGCCAGCAGCTATAGCGGGGGCGCCGGGACCCAGTACTTC. It specifies CASSYSGGAGTQYF. Using reference TRBV7-6 and TRBJ2-5 for the parts outside the CDR3, the full variable domain is GAGVSQSPRYKVTKRGQDVALRCDPISGHVSLYWYRQALGQGPEFLTYFNYEAQQDKSGLPNDRFSAERPEGSISTLTIQRTEQRDSAMYRCASSYSGGAGTQYFGPGTRLLVL.

This clonotype has just a few counts. The chain recombines TRBV7-9 with TRBJ1-1, with 8 bases that match TRBD1. Germline-derived CDR1 and CDR2 are SEHNR and FQNEAQ (reference sequence). V gave up 5 bases and J gave up 4 bases; unmatched junction bases: 9. The CDR3 is 15 amino acids. CDR3 DNA sequence: TGTGCCAGCAGCACCCGGACAGGGTTGGGCACTGAAGCTTTCTTT. Translation: CASSTRTGLGTEAFF.

The chain couples TRBV7-9 to TRBJ2-7; no clear D gene. V lost 5 bases and J lost 4, with 9 bases in between. Germline lookup yields CDR1 SEHNR and CDR2 FQNEAQ (reference sequence). The CDR3 runs to 12 residues. The CDR3 DNA is TGTGCCAGCAGCCCCCACATTTACGAGCAGTACTTC. Translation gives CASSPHIYEQYF.

The V gene is TRBV12-3 or TRBV12-4, the J gene TRBJ2-7, with D unresolved. CDR3 length: 12 amino acids. V was trimmed by 6 bases and J by 0 bases, leaving 6 bases between them. The CDR3 coding sequence is TGTGCCAGCAGCCCTTTCTCCTACGAGCAGTACTTC. Protein sequence: CASSPFSYEQYF.

The gene calls are TRBV29-1 and TRBJ1-6; 7 bases match TRBD1. The CDR3 loop spans 14 amino acids. Germline V gives CDR1 SQVTM, CDR2 ANQGSEA. V dropped 4 bases and J dropped 7; count of bases not matched to a gene: 7. The CDR3 loop reads CSVAVGTANSPLHF. CDR3 DNA: TGCAGCGTTGCCGTCGGGACAGCCAATTCACCCCTCCACTTT.

This clonotype has only a few counts. The chain links TRBV20-1 to TRBJ2-6; D gene ambiguous. Germline V gene lookup returns CDR1 DFQATT and CDR2 SNEGSKA (reference sequence). Trimming took 0 bases from V and 1 from J, leaving 7 bases between them. The CDR3 consists of 15 residues. Written as DNA, the CDR3 is TGCAGTGCTAGAGACCTATTGTCTGGGGCCAACGTCCTGACTTTC. Residues: CSARDLLSGANVLTF.

This clonotype was found a few times. The chain recombines TRBV7-8 with TRBJ2-5; 8 positions agree with TRBD1. J was trimmed by 2 bases and V by 5 bases; bases with no gene match: 13. Per germline, CDR1 SGHVS and CDR2 FQNEAQ. The CDR3 spans 17 residues. The CDR3 DNA reads as TGTGCCAGCAGCGCAAAAGAAGAGGGACAGGCTCAAGAGACCCAGTACTTC. Protein sequence: CASSAKEEGQAQETQYF.

This clonotype was seen more than once but under ten times. The CDR3 protein is CAIRANTEAFF. The CDR3 DNA follows: TGTGCCATCAGGGCGAACACTGAAGCTTTCTTT. The chain couples TRBV10-3 to TRBJ1-1, with D unresolved. V was cut by 6 bases and J by 1 base, with 3 bases left in between. This CDR3 comprises 11 residues. From germline, CDR1 is ENHRY and CDR2 SYGVKD.

This clonotype has only a few counts. The chain recombines TRBV27 with TRBJ1-5; possible D gene TRBD1, 6 bases. The CDR3 is 14 amino acids. The V end was cut by 2 bases, the J end by 7 bases, with 12 bases between. CDR1 MNHEY and CDR2 SMNVEV come from the germline V gene (reference sequence). The CDR3 spells CASSLVGARQPQHF. DNA of the CDR3: TGTGCCAGCAGTTTAGTGGGGGCACGGCAGCCCCAGCATTTT.

V and J are TRBV7-9 and TRBJ1-2, with no clear D. The germline V gene has CDR1 SEHNR and CDR2 FQNEAQ (reference sequence). Trimming shortened V by 5 bases and J by 8 bases, and 12 bases separated the two germline ends. The length of the CDR3 is 12 residues. This CDR3 is CASSLGALGYTF. The DNA for the CDR3 is TGTGCCAGCAGCCTGGGAGCTTTAGGCTACACCTTC.

This clonotype came up a few times. This chain connects TRBV11-2 to TRBJ2-2, with a tentative D call TRBD1 (6 bases). The CDR3 extends over 17 amino acids. The germline gives CDR1 SGHAT, CDR2 FQNNGV. Trimming shortened V by 0 bases and J by 4 bases, and 15 bases separated the two germline ends. The CDR3 region has the DNA TGTGCCAGCAGCTTAGACCCCAGGGGAGCACGCACCGGGGAGCTGTTTTTT. The encoded protein is CASSLDPRGARTGELFF.

The chain links TRBV2 to TRBJ1-1, with TRBD1 as a possible D gene (5 bases). Germline CDR1 is SNHLY and CDR2 is FYNNEI. With 5 bases removed from V and 3 bases from J, the gap between germline ends came to 13 bases. This CDR3 has 14 residues. CDR3 protein: CASSRDPMYTEAFF. Written as DNA, the CDR3 is TGTGCCAGCAGTAGGGACCCCATGTACACTGAAGCTTTCTTT.

This clonotype came up once. V and J are TRBV28 and TRBJ1-5; D is unresolved. Per germline, CDR1 MDHEN and CDR2 SYDVKM. Between the trimmed V and J ends, which lost 6 bases and 9 bases, there was a span of 18 bases. CDR3 length: 14 amino acids. The CDR3: CASSPPRGWMPQHF. The CDR3 bases are TGTGCCAGCAGCCCACCCCGGGGTTGGATGCCCCAGCATTTT.

This clonotype was observed a handful of times. The chain employs TRBV5-6 and TRBJ2-2, with D possibly matching TRBD1 (6 bases). CDR3 length: 16 residues. V shed 1 base and J shed 1 base, with 11 bases lying between them. CDR1 SGHDT and CDR2 YYEEEE come from the germline V gene. The CDR3 here is CASSLQGIGNTGELFF. As DNA, the CDR3 is TGTGCCAGCAGCTTGCAGGGGATTGGGAACACCGGGGAGCTGTTTTTT.

J is TRBJ2-7 and V is TRBV5-5; 8 nucleotides agree with TRBD2. CDR3 length: 15 amino acids. Germline CDR1 and CDR2: SGHKS and YYEKEE (reference sequence). V lost 6 bases and J lost 2; bases outside the gene matches: 10. The DNA for the CDR3 is TGTGCCAGCACGGACAGCGGGGGCTCCGCCTACGAGCAGTACTTC. Its translation is CASTDSGGSAYEQYF.